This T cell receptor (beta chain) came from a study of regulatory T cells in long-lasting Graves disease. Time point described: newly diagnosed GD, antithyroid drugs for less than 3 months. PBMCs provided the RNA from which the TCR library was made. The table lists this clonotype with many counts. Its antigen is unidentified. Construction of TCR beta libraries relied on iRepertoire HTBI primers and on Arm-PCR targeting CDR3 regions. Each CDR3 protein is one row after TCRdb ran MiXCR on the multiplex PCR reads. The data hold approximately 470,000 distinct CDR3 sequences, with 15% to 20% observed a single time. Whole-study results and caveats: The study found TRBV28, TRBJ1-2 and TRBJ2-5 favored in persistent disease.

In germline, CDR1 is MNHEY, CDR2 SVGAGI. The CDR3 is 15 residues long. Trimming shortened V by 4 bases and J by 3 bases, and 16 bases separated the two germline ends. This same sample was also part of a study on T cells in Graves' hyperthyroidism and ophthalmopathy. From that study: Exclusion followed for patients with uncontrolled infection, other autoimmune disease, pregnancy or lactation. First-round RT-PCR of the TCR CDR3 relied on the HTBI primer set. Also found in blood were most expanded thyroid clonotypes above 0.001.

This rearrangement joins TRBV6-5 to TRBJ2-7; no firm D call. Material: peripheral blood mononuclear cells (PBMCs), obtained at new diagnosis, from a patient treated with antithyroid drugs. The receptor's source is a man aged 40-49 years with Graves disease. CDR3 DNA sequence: TGTGCCAGCAGTTTCAGCAGAGTTGTGAGCTACGAGCAGTACTTC. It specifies CASSFSRVVSYEQYF.